These 11 T cell receptor beta chains were all obtained from the same sample, sequenced in a study of PD-L1 blockade in urothelial cancer. Time point in this sample: peripheral blood 6 weeks after treatment start. Data came from immunoSEQ multiplex PCR; TCRdb stores just in-frame clones and leaves some out. The data hold 50,000 or so clones, with approximately 84% observed a single time. The material was PBMCs, obtained around atezolizumab (anti-PD-L1) treatment. These receptors were taken from a man in his 60s with urothelial cancer.

This chain connects TRBV9 to TRBJ2-1, with TRBD1 matching 8 bases. CDR1 is SGDLS and CDR2 is YYNGEE in the germline V gene. V lost 3 bases and J lost 10; bases outside the gene matches: 3. This CDR3 is built from 12 residues. In DNA, the CDR3 is TGTGCCAGCAGCGCGACAGGGGTAGAGCAGTTCTTC. Translating it yields CASSATGVEQFF.

This clone was detected a few times. The chain joins TRBV10-1 to TRBJ1-1, with D possibly matching TRBD1 (6 bases). The germline gives CDR1 WNHNN, CDR2 SYGVQD (reference sequence). With 4 bases removed from V and 2 bases from J, the gap between germline ends came to 11 bases. This CDR3 region has 14 residues. As DNA, the CDR3 is TGCGCCAGCAGTGTGGACAGACTTAACACTGAAGCTTTCTTT. It yields the protein CASSVDRLNTEAFF.

This chain connects TRBV13 to TRBJ2-3; 8 bases fit TRBD1. V was clipped by 5 bases and J by 4 bases; unmatched bases: 8. The V gene's germline CDR1 is PRHDT and CDR2 FYEKMQ (reference sequence). The CDR3 is made up of 15 amino acids. The CDR3 DNA follows: TGTGCCAGCAGCCTACGACAGGGGACCGCAGATACGCAGTATTTT. It encodes CASSLRQGTADTQYF.

The chain employs TRBV28 and TRBJ2-3; TRBD2 aligns across 9 bases. Per germline, CDR1 MDHEN and CDR2 SYDVKM. The J segment lost 2 bases and the V segment lost 4 bases, leaving 13 bases of the junction unmatched. The CDR3 is 18 residues long. The CDR3 loop reads CASSYRSLSGGLTDTQYF. The CDR3 nucleotides read TGTGCCAGCAGTTATAGATCCCTTAGCGGGGGACTCACAGATACGCAGTATTTT.

Notes on this clone: A junction end diverges from the germline sequence, so it may reflect a read error. This chain links TRBV7-7 with TRBJ2-2, with 9 nucleotides matching TRBD1. The CDR3 sequence is 15 residues long. The germline V gene encodes CDR1 SSHAT and CDR2 FNYEAQ (reference sequence). CDR3 bases: TGTGCTAGCAGCCCCGGGACAGGGTACACCGGGGAGCTGTTTTTT. It specifies CASSPGTGYTGELFF.

The J gene is TRBJ2-1, the V gene TRBV5-1; 14 positions match TRBD2. With V trimmed by 4 bases and J by 5 bases, 8 bases remained unmatched. CDR1 and CDR2 (germline): SGHRS, YFSETQ. The CDR3 consists of 17 residues. The CDR3 nucleotides read TGCGCCAGCAGCCGTATCGGGACTAGCGGGGGAGACAATGAGCAGTTCTTC. Encoded protein: CASSRIGTSGGDNEQFF. Using reference TRBV5-1 and TRBJ2-1 for the parts outside the CDR3, the full variable domain is KAGVTQTPRYLIKTRGQQVTLSCSPISGHRSVSWYQQTPGQGLQFLFEYFSETQRNKGNFPGRFSGRQFSNSRSEMNVSTLELGDSALYLCASSRIGTSGGDNEQFFGPGTRLTVL.

This clone appeared a few times. V and J are TRBV7-2 and TRBJ2-1; TRBD2 matches 9 bases. The V and J ends lost 3 bases and 6 bases, in that order; junction bases with no gene match: 6. This CDR3 has 15 amino acids. From germline, CDR1 is SGHTA and CDR2 FQGNSA. In DNA, the CDR3 is TGTGCCAGCAGCTTTAGTCTAGCGGGGAGCAATGAGCAGTTCTTC. Its translation is CASSFSLAGSNEQFF.

The rearrangement links TRBV15 to TRBJ1-2; D gene ambiguous. V was cut by 4 bases and J by 5 bases, with 11 bases left in between. Germline CDR1 is LNHNV and CDR2 is YYDKDF (reference sequence). The CDR3 is made up of 13 amino acids. Here the CDR3 DNA reads TGTGCCACCAGCATTTCCAGCGATTATGGCTACACCTTC. Translated, it gives CATSISSDYGYTF.

The chain joins TRBV5-1 to TRBJ1-3; TRBD1 might be the D (5 bases). The germline V gene encodes CDR1 SGHRS and CDR2 YFSETQ. V lost 4 bases, J lost 3 bases, and 14 bases lay in between. The CDR3 spans 15 residues. CDR3 in amino acids: CASSQGSGYGNTIYF. In DNA form, the CDR3 reads TGCGCCAGCAGCCAAGGATCAGGGTATGGAAACACCATATATTTT.

The rearrangement uses TRBV30 and TRBJ2-1, with 7 bases matching TRBD1. Germline CDR1 and CDR2: GTSNPN and SVGIG (reference sequence). The CDR3 consists of 14 residues. The V and J ends lost 0 bases and 7 bases, in that order; junction bases with no gene match: 6. This CDR3 is CAWSVGQGVNEQFF. CDR3 DNA: TGTGCCTGGAGTGTAGGCCAGGGGGTGAATGAGCAGTTCTTC.

V usage is TRBV7-9 and J usage is TRBJ2-2; 9 bases agree with TRBD1. J was trimmed by 6 bases and V by 2 bases; bases with no gene match: 7. This CDR3 has 16 residues. From germline, CDR1 is SEHNR and CDR2 FQNEAQ (reference sequence). Written as DNA, the CDR3 is TGTGCCAGCAGCTTAATTTCCGGGACAGGGTCCGGGGAGCTGTTTTTT. Translation: CASSLISGTGSGELFF.